The clone carrying this T cell receptor beta chain was seen once. Additional DNA sequences in this sample encode the identical CDR3. This entry is derived from a study of blood T cell repertoires in COVID-19. Study at large: From T cells, B-cell-depleted T cells, or PBMCs came the material, which was cDNA or gDNA.

With 6 bases clipped from V and 6 bases from J, the junction kept 2 bases outside the gene matches. The CDR3 extends over 14 amino acids. Germline V gene data show CDR1 as LGHDT and CDR2 as YNNKEL (reference sequence). TCRdb's copy holds only in-frame clones and misses some; the assay was immunoSEQ multiplex PCR. The sample shows around 440,000 clones, around 88% of them seen only once. This TCR came from a woman aged 50 to 65 with COVID-19, enrolled during active disease. The sample taken for sequencing was peripheral blood. The gene calls are TRBV3-1 (or the pseudogene TRBV3-2) and TRBJ2-1, with 13 bases identical to TRBD2. CDR3: CASRGLAGSNEQFF. Here the CDR3 DNA reads TGTGCCAGCAGGGGACTAGCGGGGTCCAATGAGCAGTTCTTC.